The 31 T cell receptor beta chains below come from one sample, sequenced in a study of CD8+CD57+ T cells in acquired aplastic anemia. The study profiled TCR beta VDJ and CDR3 using genomic DNA as template. TCRdb redid the calling of the reads with MiXCR, one entry per CDR3 protein. This sample has 150,000 to 200,000 distinct CDR3 sequences, with approximately 50% found just once. The authors sequenced patients whose flow cytometry had shown CD8+CD57+ cell expansion. The sample consisted of sorted CD4+, CD8+, or CD8+CD57+ T cells (not recorded which) from PBMCs. All receptors derive from a human donor with aplastic anemia.

This clonotype was seen repeatedly, ten times or more. For the CDR3, the DNA is TGCAGTGCTAGTGACGGGCCCCCCGGGGAGCTGTTTTTT. Protein product: CSASDGPPGELFF. This rearrangement joins TRBV20-1 to TRBJ2-2; D is unresolved. CDR3 length equals 13 residues. V was clipped by 3 bases and J by 6 bases, with 11 bases between them. Germline assignment: CDR1 DFQATT and CDR2 SNEGSKA (reference sequence).

The table lists this clonotype with a count of one. V is TRBV29-1 and J is TRBJ2-7, with 10 bases matching TRBD2. The germline CDR1 and CDR2 sequences are SQVTM and ANQGSEA. The CDR3 sequence is 15 residues long. The V and J ends lost 2 bases and 4 bases, in that order; junction bases with no gene match: 8. Here the CDR3 DNA reads TGCAGCGTTGAAAAGGCTAGCGGGGGATCATACGAGCAGTACTTC. Translation: CSVEKASGGSYEQYF.

The rearrangement uses TRBV2 and TRBJ2-7; D gene ambiguous. The ends were cut back, 6 bases at V and 3 bases at J, with 15 bases in the middle. Per germline, CDR1 SNHLY and CDR2 FYNNEI. This CDR3 comprises 14 residues. For the CDR3, the DNA is TGTGCCAGCAGCCAAGGCCGGGCAAGCTACGAGCAGTACTTC. Amino acids: CASSQGRASYEQYF. Filled out from reference TRBV2 and TRBJ2-7, the complete variable domain reads EPEVTQTPSHQVTQMGQEVILRCVPISNHLYFYWYRQILGQKVEFLVSFYNNEISEKSEIFDDQFSVERPDGSNFTLKIRSTKLEDSAMYFCASSQGRASYEQYFGPGTRLTVT.

This clonotype has just a few counts. The CDR3 DNA follows: TGTGCCAGCATCCGGCTAGGAGACAGGACTAATAATTACTACGAGCAGTACTTC. This translates into CASIRLGDRTNNYYEQYF. The gene calls are TRBV6-1 and TRBJ2-7, with D perhaps TRBD1 or TRBD2 (6 bases each). The V gene's germline CDR1 is MNHNS and CDR2 SASEGT. V lost 7 bases and J 3 bases, leaving 28 bases between the germline ends. The CDR3 runs to 18 residues.

This clonotype was recorded many times. The CDR3, as DNA: TGTGCCAGCAGTGACGAGAGGGAGGACCCATATTACTTC. This gives the protein CASSDEREDPYYF. V is TRBV2 and J is TRBJ2-7; tentatively, D is TRBD2 (6 bases). The CDR3 is made up of 13 amino acids. V was shortened by 3 bases and J by 13 bases, with 19 bases between the two germline ends. CDR1 and CDR2 (germline): SNHLY, FYNNEI.

This clonotype occurred many times. V and J are TRBV5-1 and TRBJ1-4; 9 bases match TRBD1. This CDR3 has 16 amino acids. The V and J ends lost 2 bases and 4 bases, in that order; junction bases with no gene match: 6. Germline lookup yields CDR1 SGHRS and CDR2 YFSETQ. The CDR3 DNA reads TGCGCCAGCAGCTTAGGGACAGGGCAATATAATGAAAAACTGTTTTTT. This gives the protein CASSLGTGQYNEKLFF. Complete variable domain (other parts from reference TRBV5-1 and TRBJ1-4): KAGVTQTPRYLIKTRGQQVTLSCSPISGHRSVSWYQQTPGQGLQFLFEYFSETQRNKGNFPGRFSGRQFSNSRSEMNVSTLELGDSALYLCASSLGTGQYNEKLFFGSGTQLSVL.

The chain combines TRBV25-1 with TRBJ2-7; D gene uncertain. The CDR3 covers 15 residues. V lost 8 bases and J lost 3, with 20 bases in between. Per germline, CDR1 MGHDK and CDR2 SYGVNS. The CDR3, as DNA: TGTGCCAGCGGTGGGGTCGGCCCCAAAAGCTACGAGCAGTACTTC. This sequence encodes CASGGVGPKSYEQYF.

This clonotype was seen at least ten times. The V gene is TRBV7-9, the J gene TRBJ1-1; D is uncertain. Germline CDR1 is SEHNR and CDR2 is FQNEAQ (reference sequence). The CDR3 sequence is 18 residues long. Trimming shortened V by 2 bases and J by 1 base, and 20 bases separated the two germline ends. CDR3 bases: TGTGCCAGCAGCTTACAAGTTGGGCAGCTAATACGGAACACTGAAGCTTTCTTT. Protein: CASSLQVGQLIRNTEAFF.

This chain joins TRBV15 and TRBJ2-7, with TRBD2 as a possible D gene (6 bases). CDR1 is LNHNV, CDR2 YYDKDF, per germline (reference sequence). The CDR3 sequence is 14 residues long. Trimming took 3 bases from V and 0 from J, leaving 9 bases between them. For the CDR3, the DNA is TGTGCCACCAGCAGCCCGGGACTCTCCTACGAGCAGTACTTC. Amino acids: CATSSPGLSYEQYF.

The rearrangement uses TRBV20-1 and TRBJ1-3, with D perhaps matching TRBD1 (5 bases). The CDR3 sequence is 15 residues long. Deletions cut 0 bases from V and 3 bases from J, with 12 bases between. Per germline, CDR1 DFQATT and CDR2 SNEGSKA (reference sequence). CDR3 amino acids: CSARDRAGLGNTIYF. CDR3 DNA sequence: TGCAGTGCTAGAGATCGGGCGGGGCTTGGAAACACCATATATTTT.

The J gene is TRBJ2-2, the V gene TRBV11-2; D is unclear. The CDR3 sequence is 15 residues long. V dropped 5 bases and J dropped 2 bases, with 12 bases sitting between them. Germline V CDR1 and CDR2: SGHAT, FQNNGV. The CDR3 DNA sequence: TGTGCCAGCAGCCGATGGACGGATAACACCGGGGAGCTGTTTTTT. Translated: CASSRWTDNTGELFF.

The V and J genes are TRBV10-2 and TRBJ2-1; 9 bases align to TRBD1. This CDR3 comprises 14 residues. Germline loops: CDR1 WSHSY, CDR2 SAAADI. Trimming took 10 bases from V and 4 from J; bases not matched to a gene: 8. The CDR3 coding sequence is TGCGCCACCAGACCGGGACAGGGATACAATGAGCAGTTCTTC. Protein sequence: CATRPGQGYNEQFF.

This clonotype turned up a few times. The J gene is TRBJ2-7, the V gene TRBV18; TRBD1 matches 8 bases. The CDR3 spans 14 residues. Germline V CDR1 and CDR2: KGHSH, LQKENI. With V trimmed by 6 bases and J by 4 bases, 8 bases remained unmatched. CDR3 in DNA: TGTGCCAGCTCCTTTCGGACAGGGAAGTACGAGCAGTACTTC. Translated, it gives CASSFRTGKYEQYF.

The chain employs TRBV10-2 and TRBJ1-2, with D possibly TRBD1 on 5 matching bases. V was clipped by 3 bases and J by 8 bases, with 13 bases between them. Germline V CDR1 and CDR2: WSHSY, SAAADI. The CDR3 is 13 residues long. The CDR3 here is CASSDRGRGGYTF. As DNA, the CDR3 is TGCGCCAGCAGTGATCGGGGGAGGGGAGGCTACACCTTC.

Comments on this clonotype: Being one base from a much bigger clone, this may be a read error. This rearrangement joins TRBV5-6 to TRBJ1-2; TRBD1 agrees at 8 bases. The CDR3 is 13 residues long. Germline loops: CDR1 SGHDT, CDR2 YYEEEE. CDR3 in amino acids: CASSFGTGYGCTF. CDR3 DNA: TGTGCCAGCAGCTTTGGGACAGGCTATGGCTGCACCTTC. Full variable domain (rest looked up from reference TRBV5-6 and TRBJ1-2): DAGVTQSPTHLIKTRGQQVTLRCSPKSGHDTVSWYQQALGQGPQFIFQYYEEEERQRGNFPDRFSGHQFPNYSSELNVNALLLGDSALYLCASSFGTGYGCTFGSGTRLTVV.

This chain connects TRBV5-1 to TRBJ1-6; D uncertain. This CDR3 contains 12 residues. Germline values: CDR1 SGHRS, CDR2 YFSETQ. The V end was cut by 0 bases, the J end by 9 bases, with 4 bases between. CDR3 bases: TGCGCCAGCAGCTTGGATGGTTCACCCCTCCACTTT. The encoded protein is CASSLDGSPLHF.

Note on this clonotype: A read error may produce the germline difference seen at one junction end. The gene calls are TRBV10-3 and TRBJ1-6; no clear D gene. This CDR3 spans 14 amino acids. The V gene's germline CDR1 is ENHRY and CDR2 SYGVKD. The CDR3 nucleotides read TGTGCCATCCTCTGGAGGTCCTATAATTCACCCCCCCACTTT. It encodes CAILWRSYNSPPHF.

The chain uses TRBV2 and TRBJ1-2; 11 nucleotides align to TRBD1. CDR1 and CDR2 from the germline V gene are SNHLY and FYNNEI. The CDR3 length is 14 residues. V was clipped by 6 bases and J by 8 bases; unmatched bases: 8. CDR3 nucleotide sequence: TGTGCCAGCAGGAGAGGACAGGGGGCGCGAGGCTACACCTTC. Its translation is CASRRGQGARGYTF. Full variable domain (remainder filled in from reference TRBV2 and TRBJ1-2): EPEVTQTPSHQVTQMGQEVILRCVPISNHLYFYWYRQILGQKVEFLVSFYNNEISEKSEIFDDQFSVERPDGSNFTLKIRSTKLEDSAMYFCASRRGQGARGYTFGSGTRLTVV.

The chain recombines TRBV20-1 with TRBJ2-7, with D possibly being TRBD2 (5 bases). CDR1 and CDR2 (germline): DFQATT, SNEGSKA (reference sequence). V was clipped by 0 bases and J by 0 bases, with 12 bases between them. The CDR3 runs to 15 residues. The CDR3 sequence is CSAREPAVNSYEQYF. The CDR3 nucleotides read TGCAGTGCTAGAGAACCAGCGGTGAACTCCTACGAGCAGTACTTC.

This clonotype was seen only a few times. Here the CDR3 reads CAISDRRGGDYGYTF. The CDR3, as DNA: TGTGCCATCAGTGACAGGCGAGGAGGAGACTATGGCTACACCTTC. The chain combines TRBV10-3 with TRBJ1-2, with D unclear. This CDR3 has 15 amino acids. V lost 3 bases and J lost 3, with 14 bases in between. The germline gives CDR1 ENHRY, CDR2 SYGVKD.

The chain carries TRBV4-3 and TRBJ2-3; 10 nucleotides match TRBD2. The CDR3 is 17 amino acids. V lost 1 base, J lost 5 bases, and 9 bases stayed unmatched. The germline gives CDR1 LGHNA, CDR2 YSLEER. The CDR3 DNA reads TGCGCCAGCAGCCAAGCCCCCCTAGCGGGAGTGCAAGATACGCAGTATTTT. It translates to CASSQAPLAGVQDTQYF.

This clonotype was recorded many times. V and J are TRBV7-9 and TRBJ2-5; D call uncertain. The germline V gene encodes CDR1 SEHNR and CDR2 FQNEAQ (reference sequence). The germline V and J ends were trimmed by 5 bases and 5 bases, with 15 bases remaining between them. The CDR3 loop spans 14 amino acids. In DNA form, the CDR3 reads TGTGCCAGCAGCCCGCGTACTCTAGGGGAGACCCAGTACTTC. It is translated as CASSPRTLGETQYF.

This clonotype was seen a few times. The chain combines TRBV29-1 with TRBJ2-1, with unresolved D. This CDR3 has 12 residues. CDR1 and CDR2 (germline): SQVTM, ANQGSEA. V was pared by 4 bases and J by 3 bases, with 7 bases between. The CDR3, as DNA: TGCAGCGTTGCCCCAGACTACAATGAGCAGTTCTTC. Its protein product is CSVAPDYNEQFF.

The chain links TRBV7-2 to TRBJ1-1, with D maybe TRBD1 (5 bases). Trimming pared 0 bases from V and 5 bases from J, leaving 16 bases between. Germline CDR1 SGHTA, CDR2 FQGNSA. The length of the CDR3 is 16 residues. The CDR3 nucleotides are TGTGCCAGCAGCTTAGCGCTGGGGGGAGGCGGGACTGAAGCTTTCTTT. Residues: CASSLALGGGGTEAFF.

This clonotype was recorded many times. A junction boundary mismatches the germline segment, possibly from a read error. The chain couples TRBV5-1 to TRBJ2-7; D ambiguous. This CDR3 has 11 amino acids. CDR1 and CDR2 (germline): SGHRS, YFSETQ. CDR3 DNA: TGTGCCAGCAGCTTAGGCTACGAGCAGTACTTC. As protein: CASSLGYEQYF.

The V call is TRBV20-1, the J call TRBJ2-7; D is ambiguous. Germline values: CDR1 DFQATT, CDR2 SNEGSKA (reference sequence). The germline V and J ends were trimmed by 0 bases and 5 bases, with 14 bases remaining between them. The CDR3 spans 14 residues. The CDR3 DNA sequence: TGCAGTGCTAGAGATATTGGGATAGAGCACGAGCAGTACTTC. Translating gives CSARDIGIEHEQYF.

This clonotype was observed at least ten times. A junction boundary mismatches the germline segment, possibly from a read error. This rearrangement joins TRBV7-8 to TRBJ1-5; a possible D gene is TRBD1 (5 bases). This CDR3 comprises 15 residues. Germline assignment: CDR1 SGHVS and CDR2 FQNEAQ. The CDR3: CASSLMGGSYQPQHF. CDR3 sequence (DNA): TGTGCCAGCAGCTTAATGGGGGGTAGCTATCAGCCCCAGCATTTT.

This clonotype was found many times. This rearrangement joins TRBV4-2 to TRBJ2-7, with D possibly being TRBD2 (5 bases). This CDR3 is 16 amino acids long. Trimming left V 0 bases short and J 3 bases short, with 15 bases between. CDR1 is LGHNA, CDR2 YNFKEQ, per germline. In DNA form, the CDR3 reads TGTGCCAGCAGCCAAGAAGGGCGCGGGTCTTACTACGAGCAGTACTTC. The encoded protein is CASSQEGRGSYYEQYF.

This chain uses TRBV7-8 with TRBJ1-1; D remains ambiguous. CDR1 and CDR2 from the germline V gene are SGHVS and FQNEAQ. The V and J ends lost 3 bases and 0 bases respectively, with 8 bases between them. The CDR3 covers 14 residues. The CDR3 coding sequence is TGTGCCAGCAGCTTTTTGGATCTGAACACTGAAGCTTTCTTT. Translating gives CASSFLDLNTEAFF. The complete variable domain, with remaining parts taken from reference TRBV7-8 and TRBJ1-1, reads GAGVSQSPRYKVAKRGQDVALRCDPISGHVSLFWYQQALGQGPEFLTYFQNEAQLDKSGLPSDRFFAERPEGSVSTLKIQRTQQEDSAVYLCASSFLDLNTEAFFGQGTRLTVV.

There are a few counts of this clonotype. Since no conserved phenylalanine or tryptophan closes the CDR3, a read error is the likely cause. The chain links TRBV19 to TRBJ1-1; D remains ambiguous. This CDR3 is 16 amino acids long. The germline V gene has CDR1 LNHDA and CDR2 SQIVND (reference sequence). Trimming pared 3 bases from V and 4 bases from J, leaving 18 bases between. This CDR3 is CASSIPPRGFPTEAFS. The CDR3 DNA reads as TGTGCCAGTAGTATCCCCCCCCGCGGCTTCCCCACTGAAGCTTTCTCT.

This clonotype was seen ten or more times. The gene calls are TRBV2 and TRBJ2-3; TRBD2 matches 10 bases. Germline CDR1 reads SNHLY; CDR2 reads FYNNEI. This CDR3 has 14 residues. The V segment lost 10 bases and the J segment 3 bases; nucleotides outside the gene matches: 7. The CDR3 loop is CAIQREGRTDTQYF. CDR3 bases: TGTGCCATCCAGCGGGAGGGCCGTACAGATACGCAGTATTTT.